The clone carrying this T cell receptor (beta chain) was recorded many times. Its antigen is unknown. Looked up from germline, CDR1 is DFQATT and CDR2 is SNEGSKA (reference sequence). The CDR3 totals 14 residues. V lost 5 bases to trimming and J lost 2 bases; unmatched junction nucleotides: 9. The unsorted libraries were prepared from 2 million PBMCs (stored at -80 C). The data were taken from a study of neurological immune-mediated disorders. Every sequencing run generated in excess of 170 million TCR-beta sequences. These sequences covered 15-18 subjects. TCRdb recomputed calls from the 5' RACE reads with MiXCR, one row per CDR3 protein. The data hold roughly 62,000 distinct CDR3 sequences, with 2.5% observed a single time. Study-wide results and caveats: A possible signature appeared as one related-CDR3 cluster, in which phylogenetic grouping placed the repertoires of 18 of 34 multiple sclerosis patients.

The J gene is TRBJ2-7, the V gene TRBV20-1, with TRBD2 matching over 7 bases. This TCR was recovered from a man between 50 and 59 years old with multiple sclerosis. The material sequenced was PBMCs. The CDR3 reads CSAPRLARTYEQYF. The CDR3 DNA is TGCAGTGCTCCACGACTAGCACGGACCTACGAGCAGTACTTC.